The 27 T cell receptor beta chains presented below share a single source sample, sequenced in a study of post-analysis software for immune sequencing data. Broader study findings: Elevated frequency relative to controls characterized four or five TRBV segments in patients, TRBV5-6, TRBV5-1 and TRBV20-1 among them.

Their cognate antigens are unknown. Presence of unique molecular identifiers characterized the TCR beta cDNA libraries. TCRdb re-called the PCR reads through MiXCR, storing one row per CDR3 protein. The repertoire holds fewer than 850,000 distinct CDR3 sequences, with around 27% as singletons. The source material was blood. The origin of the receptors is a girl between 10 and 17 years old with multiple sclerosis.

The rearrangement links TRBV12-3 or TRBV12-4 to TRBJ1-3, with D possibly TRBD1 on 5 matching bases. The CDR3 is made up of 14 amino acids. Trimming stripped 5 bases from V and 6 bases from J, with 14 bases between. The CDR3 here is CASSPGTPENTIYF. CDR3 DNA sequence: TGTGCCAGCAGTCCCGGGACTCCTGAAAACACCATATATTTT.

The gene calls are TRBV2 and TRBJ1-1; 10 bases agree with TRBD1. The CDR3 runs to 16 residues. The V gene end was trimmed by 5 bases and the J gene end by 4 bases; junction bases not matched to a gene: 10. CDR1 is SNHLY, CDR2 FYNNEI, per germline. Written as DNA, the CDR3 is TGTGCCAGCAGTACCGACAGGGGGCGGGTGGGCACTGAAGCTTTCTTT. It encodes CASSTDRGRVGTEAFF.

Concerning this clonotype: A much bigger clone sits one base away, suggesting this may be a read error. This rearrangement joins TRBV4-3 to TRBJ2-5, with TRBD1 matching over 7 bases. Looked up from germline, CDR1 is LGHNA and CDR2 is YSLEER. The trim removed 6 bases at V and 11 bases at J, leaving 18 bases unmatched. The CDR3 has 15 amino acids. This chain's CDR3 is CASSPSGGPYNEQYF. The DNA for the CDR3 is TGCGCCAGCAGTCCCTCAGGGGGACCCTACAATGAGCAGTACTTC.

V is TRBV11-2 and J is TRBJ2-1, with 7 positions matching TRBD1. V shed 6 bases, J shed 7 bases, and the junction held 15 bases outside the gene matches. The length of the CDR3 is 16 residues. Germline V gives CDR1 SGHAT, CDR2 FQNNGV. For the CDR3, the DNA is TGTGCCAGCAGTTTACAGGGGTCCACATTGAGGAATGAGCAGTTCTTC. Amino acids: CASSLQGSTLRNEQFF.

This clonotype came up a few times. The CDR3 nucleotides are TGTGCCAGCAGCTTCGAGGACAGGGGCTGGGAGACCCAGTACTTC. The encoded protein is CASSFEDRGWETQYF. The V gene is TRBV7-2, the J gene TRBJ2-5, with 9 bases lining up with TRBD1. The germline CDR1 and CDR2 sequences are SGHTA and FQGNSA. This CDR3 has 15 residues. The V segment lost 3 bases and the J segment 5 bases; nucleotides outside the gene matches: 7. Looking up the rest from reference TRBV7-2 and TRBJ2-5 gives the full variable domain: GAGVSQSPSNKVTEKGKDVELRCDPISGHTALYWYRQSLGQGLEFLIYFQGNSAPDKSGLPSDRFSAERTGGSVSTLTIQRTQQEDSAVYLCASSFEDRGWETQYFGPGTRLLVL.

This clonotype has at least ten counts. The chain joins TRBV10-3 to TRBJ2-3; the match to TRBD1 covers 7 bases. Germline V gene sequence: CDR1 ENHRY, CDR2 SYGVKD. This CDR3 is built from 14 residues. With 10 bases clipped from V and 8 bases from J, the junction kept 15 bases outside the gene matches. In DNA, the CDR3 is TGTGCCACGTTGACAGGGATGGATTCGGGTACGCAGTATTTT. It yields the protein CATLTGMDSGTQYF.

The V and J genes are TRBV7-2 and TRBJ2-1; 10 bases agree with TRBD1. Losses at the gene ends were 1 base for V and 7 bases for J; bases not matched to a gene: 4. The CDR3 sequence is 15 residues long. In germline, CDR1 is SGHTA, CDR2 FQGNSA. The CDR3 region is CASSLDGTGVNEQFF. In DNA, the CDR3 is TGTGCCAGCAGCTTAGATGGGACAGGGGTGAATGAGCAGTTCTTC.

The chain combines TRBV7-2 with TRBJ2-1; 7 bases align to TRBD2. The CDR3 is 14 amino acids. Germline V CDR1 and CDR2: SGHTA, FQGNSA. The V segment lost 0 bases and the J segment 6 bases; nucleotides outside the gene matches: 2. The CDR3 DNA sequence: TGTGCCAGCAGCTTAGCGGCTAGCGGCAATGAGCAGTTCTTC. The encoded protein is CASSLAASGNEQFF.

V is TRBV6-5 and J is TRBJ1-1; D ambiguous. The V and J ends lost 4 bases and 3 bases respectively, with 21 bases between them. CDR1 and CDR2 from the germline V gene are MNHEY and SVGAGI. This CDR3 is built from 17 residues. The CDR3 reads CASSSPIKKWSDTEAFF. In DNA, the CDR3 is TGTGCCAGCAGTTCTCCCATCAAGAAATGGTCGGACACTGAAGCTTTCTTT.

This chain uses TRBV7-2 with TRBJ2-7; D is ambiguous. The CDR3 runs 12 residues. Trimming took 4 bases from V and 2 from J, leaving 6 bases between them. Germline V gives CDR1 SGHTA, CDR2 FQGNSA. The CDR3 region is CASSSQAYEQYF. The CDR3 region has the DNA TGTGCCAGCAGCTCGCAAGCCTACGAGCAGTACTTC. The variable domain in full, completed from reference TRBV7-2 and TRBJ2-7, reads GAGVSQSPSNKVTEKGKDVELRCDPISGHTALYWYRQSLGQGLEFLIYFQGNSAPDKSGLPSDRFSAERTGGSVSTLTIQRTQQEDSAVYLCASSSQAYEQYFGPGTRLTVT.

V gene TRBV24-1 combines with J gene TRBJ2-1; no clear D gene. The V end was cut by 4 bases, the J end by 3 bases, with 12 bases between. Germline values: CDR1 KGHDR, CDR2 SFDVKD. The CDR3 spans 15 residues. The CDR3 here is CATSDPATVYNEQFF. DNA of the CDR3: TGTGCCACCAGTGACCCGGCAACAGTCTACAATGAGCAGTTCTTC.

The sample holds a few counts of this clonotype. The J gene is TRBJ2-3, the V gene TRBV10-2; D gene uncertain. Deletions cut 0 bases from V and 1 base from J, with 8 bases between. This CDR3 comprises 15 residues. Germline V gene lookup returns CDR1 WSHSY and CDR2 SAAADI. CDR3 in amino acids: CASSESTWGTDTQYF. The CDR3 region has the DNA TGCGCCAGCAGTGAGTCGACCTGGGGCACAGATACGCAGTATTTT.

This clonotype has more than one count but fewer than ten. The chain combines TRBV11-2 with TRBJ2-3; 13 bases map to TRBD2. Trimming removed 4 bases from V and 0 bases from J; junction bases left unmatched: 4. Germline assignment: CDR1 SGHAT and CDR2 FQNNGV. The CDR3 totals 17 residues. CDR3 sequence (DNA): TGTGCCAGCAGCTCCGGGACTAGCGGGGCTAGCACAGATACGCAGTATTTT. This gives the protein CASSSGTSGASTDTQYF.

This chain uses TRBV11-2 with TRBJ1-5, with 7 bases matching TRBD1. The trim removed 1 base at V and 7 bases at J, leaving 7 bases unmatched. The CDR3 runs 15 residues. Germline assignment: CDR1 SGHAT and CDR2 FQNNGV. The CDR3 reads CASSLARGLRQPQHF. The CDR3 DNA is TGTGCCAGCAGCTTAGCCAGGGGGTTGCGACAGCCCCAGCATTTT.

This clonotype was picked up a small number of times. The chain is built from TRBV6-5 and TRBJ2-1, with D unclear. CDR1 is MNHEY and CDR2 is SVGAGI in the germline V gene. The CDR3 length is 16 residues. Trimming pared 0 bases from V and 0 bases from J, leaving 9 bases between. CDR3 residues: CASSYSLVSSYNEQFF. CDR3 DNA: TGTGCCAGCAGTTACTCTTTGGTAAGCTCCTACAATGAGCAGTTCTTC.

This chain joins TRBV12-3 or TRBV12-4 and TRBJ1-1; no clear D. Trimming cost V 3 bases and J 3 bases, with 8 bases left between them. This CDR3 spans 13 amino acids. This CDR3 is CASSFGLDTEAFF. In nucleotides, the CDR3 is TGTGCCAGCAGTTTTGGGTTGGACACTGAAGCTTTCTTT.

This clonotype was counted once. The chain couples TRBV20-1 to TRBJ2-1; weak D call: TRBD2 (7 bases). This CDR3 comprises 13 residues. Germline V CDR1 and CDR2: DFQATT, SNEGSKA (reference sequence). Trimming shortened V by 3 bases and J by 9 bases, and 15 bases separated the two germline ends. The CDR3, as DNA: TGCAGTGCTAGTATGGGGGGGCCACCTGAGCAGTTCTTC. This translates into CSASMGGPPEQFF.

To note about this clonotype: This CDR3 is missing its conserved last phenylalanine or tryptophan, likely due to a read error. V and J are TRBV25-1 and TRBJ2-3; 9 positions match TRBD2. The CDR3 totals 14 residues. With V trimmed by 5 bases and J by 5 bases, 5 bases remained unmatched. Germline CDR1 MGHDK, CDR2 SYGVNS. CDR3 loop: CASSRAGGVDTQYV. The CDR3 coding sequence is TGTGCCAGCAGTCGAGCGGGAGGAGTAGATACGCAGTATGTT.

The table lists this clonotype with a few counts. The chain recombines TRBV14 with TRBJ2-7, with 8 bases matching TRBD1. Looked up from germline, CDR1 is SGHDN and CDR2 is FVKESK. V lost 0 bases and J lost 0; bases outside the gene matches: 7. The CDR3 length is 17 residues. The CDR3 spells CASSQDSIGTGSYEQYF. The CDR3 nucleotides are TGTGCCAGCAGCCAAGATTCAATTGGGACAGGCTCCTACGAGCAGTACTTC.

This clonotype was seen more than once but under ten times. This chain uses TRBV20-1 with TRBJ2-1; 7 nucleotides match TRBD2. The CDR3 loop spans 17 amino acids. Trimming cost V 3 bases and J 10 bases; bases outside gene matches: 21. Germline loops: CDR1 DFQATT, CDR2 SNEGSKA (reference sequence). The CDR3 protein is CSASGGRWTRHPGEQFF. The CDR3 coding sequence is TGCAGTGCTAGTGGCGGTCGATGGACTAGACACCCCGGGGAGCAGTTCTTC.

V and J are TRBV20-1 and TRBJ2-1; 8 bases align to TRBD2. From germline, CDR1 is DFQATT and CDR2 SNEGSKA (reference sequence). After removal of 0 bases from V and 2 bases from J, the junction contained 3 bases not matched to a gene. The CDR3 is made up of 15 amino acids. This CDR3 reads CSARDTSGPYNEQFF. The CDR3 DNA follows: TGCAGTGCTAGAGATACTAGCGGCCCCTACAATGAGCAGTTCTTC.

The chain couples TRBV7-2 to TRBJ2-1, with D possibly being TRBD1 (6 bases). The CDR3 spans 15 residues. Trimming cost V 2 bases and J 10 bases, with 18 bases left between them. CDR1 is SGHTA, CDR2 FQGNSA, per germline. CDR3 sequence reads: CASSLRMAGVIEQFF. DNA of the CDR3: TGTGCCAGCAGCTTAAGAATGGCAGGGGTGATCGAGCAGTTCTTC. The full variable domain, in which reference TRBV7-2 and TRBJ2-1 provide the parts outside the CDR3, is GAGVSQSPSNKVTEKGKDVELRCDPISGHTALYWYRQSLGQGLEFLIYFQGNSAPDKSGLPSDRFSAERTGGSVSTLTIQRTQQEDSAVYLCASSLRMAGVIEQFFGPGTRLTVL.

There are a few counts of this clonotype. V gene TRBV11-2 combines with J gene TRBJ2-5; 7 nucleotides match TRBD2. Trimming took 6 bases from V and 5 from J; bases not matched to a gene: 3. This CDR3 contains 12 residues. Germline CDR1 and CDR2: SGHAT and FQNNGV. The CDR3 DNA is TGTGCCAGCAGGCTGGGGGGGGAGACCCAGTACTTC. Translating it yields CASRLGGETQYF.

J is TRBJ1-3 and V is TRBV12-3 or TRBV12-4; D remains ambiguous. CDR3 length: 14 amino acids. V was cut by 7 bases and J by 4 bases, with 14 bases left in between. This CDR3 reads CASTPGVVGNTIYF. The CDR3 nucleotides read TGTGCCAGCACCCCCGGGGTGGTGGGAAACACCATATATTTT.

The DNA for the CDR3 is TGCAGCGTTGAAGCCCCCGCGGGCACTGAAGCTTTCTTT. Its protein product is CSVEAPAGTEAFF. The genes are TRBV29-1 and TRBJ1-1; D is unresolved. CDR1 is SQVTM, CDR2 ANQGSEA, per germline. V gave up 1 base and J gave up 4 bases, with 10 bases separating them. This CDR3 has 13 amino acids.

The table lists this clonotype with a few counts. The rearrangement uses TRBV11-2 and TRBJ2-5, with a weak D call TRBD1 (6 bases). Trimming removed 4 bases from V and 3 bases from J, with 18 bases in between. Looked up from germline, CDR1 is SGHAT and CDR2 is FQNNGV. The CDR3 is made up of 16 amino acids. CDR3 nucleotides: TGTGCCAGCAGCTCCTATCCGGGACACAAAGAAGAGACCCAGTACTTC. Translation gives CASSSYPGHKEETQYF. The full variable domain, completed using reference TRBV11-2 and TRBJ2-5, is EAGVAQSPRYKIIEKRQSVAFWCNPISGHATLYWYQQILGQGPKLLIQFQNNGVVDDSQLPKDRFSAERLKGVDSTLKIQPAKLEDSAVYLCASSSYPGHKEETQYFGPGTRLLVL.

Of note for this clonotype: A read error may be the cause here, since a much bigger clone is one base away. V usage is TRBV5-1 and J usage is TRBJ2-5; D may be TRBD1 (6 bases). Trimming removed 8 bases from V and 5 bases from J, with 19 bases in between. Germline V CDR1 and CDR2: SGHRS, YFSETQ. The CDR3 totals 14 residues. CDR3 region: CARSPEGVRETQYF. CDR3 DNA sequence: TGCGCCAGAAGCCCCGAGGGGGTGAGGGAGACCCAGTACTTC.